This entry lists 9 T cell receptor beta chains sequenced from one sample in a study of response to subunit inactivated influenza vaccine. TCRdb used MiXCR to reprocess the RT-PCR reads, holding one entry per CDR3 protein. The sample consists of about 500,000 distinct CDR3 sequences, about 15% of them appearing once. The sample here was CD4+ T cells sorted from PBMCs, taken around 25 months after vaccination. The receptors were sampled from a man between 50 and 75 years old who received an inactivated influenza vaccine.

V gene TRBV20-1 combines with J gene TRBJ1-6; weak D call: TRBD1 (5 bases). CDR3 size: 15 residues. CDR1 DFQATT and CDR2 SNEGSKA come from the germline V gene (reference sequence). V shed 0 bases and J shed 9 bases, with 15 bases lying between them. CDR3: CSARDEAGLGSPLHF. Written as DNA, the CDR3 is TGCAGTGCTAGAGATGAGGCAGGGCTAGGTTCACCCCTCCACTTT.

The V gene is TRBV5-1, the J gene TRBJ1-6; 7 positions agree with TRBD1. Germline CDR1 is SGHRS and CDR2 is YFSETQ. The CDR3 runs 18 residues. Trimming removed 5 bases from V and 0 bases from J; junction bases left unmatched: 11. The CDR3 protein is CASREHRGPGSYNSPLHF. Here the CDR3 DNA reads TGCGCCAGCAGGGAACATAGGGGGCCCGGCTCCTATAATTCACCCCTCCACTTT.

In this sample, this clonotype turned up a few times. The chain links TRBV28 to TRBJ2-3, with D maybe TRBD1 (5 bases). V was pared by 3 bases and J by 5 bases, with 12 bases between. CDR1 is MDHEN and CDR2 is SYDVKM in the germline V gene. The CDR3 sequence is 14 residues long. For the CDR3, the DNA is TGTGCCAGCAGTTTTACCGCGACAGTAGATACGCAGTATTTT. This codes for CASSFTATVDTQYF.

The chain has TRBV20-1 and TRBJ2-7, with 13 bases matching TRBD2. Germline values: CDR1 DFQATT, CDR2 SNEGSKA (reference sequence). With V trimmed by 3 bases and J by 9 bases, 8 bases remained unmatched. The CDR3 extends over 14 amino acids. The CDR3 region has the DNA TGCAGTGCTAGTTCAAAGACTAGCGGGAGGTCGCAGTACTTC. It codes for CSASSKTSGRSQYF.

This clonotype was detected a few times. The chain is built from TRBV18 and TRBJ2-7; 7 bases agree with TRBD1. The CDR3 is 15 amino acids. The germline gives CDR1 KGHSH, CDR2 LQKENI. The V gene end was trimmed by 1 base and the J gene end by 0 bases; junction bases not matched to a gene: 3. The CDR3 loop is CASSPQAGGSYEQYF. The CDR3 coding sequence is TGTGCCAGCTCACCACAAGCAGGGGGCTCCTACGAGCAGTACTTC.

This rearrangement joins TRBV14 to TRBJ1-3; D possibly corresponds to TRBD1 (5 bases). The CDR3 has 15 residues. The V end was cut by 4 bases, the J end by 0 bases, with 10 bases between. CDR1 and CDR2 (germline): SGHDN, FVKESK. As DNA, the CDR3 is TGTGCCAGCAGCCGTGACAGCGACTCTGGAAACACCATATATTTT. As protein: CASSRDSDSGNTIYF. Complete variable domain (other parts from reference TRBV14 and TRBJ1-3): EAGVTQFPSHSVIEKGQTVTLRCDPISGHDNLYWYRRVMGKEIKFLLHFVKESKQDESGMPNNRFLAERTGGTYSTLKVQPAELEDSGVYFCASSRDSDSGNTIYFGEGSWLTVV.

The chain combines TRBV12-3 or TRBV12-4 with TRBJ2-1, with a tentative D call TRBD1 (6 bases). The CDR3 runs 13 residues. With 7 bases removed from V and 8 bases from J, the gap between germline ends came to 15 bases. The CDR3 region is CASNREQDYEQFF. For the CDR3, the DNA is TGTGCCAGCAACAGGGAACAGGACTATGAGCAGTTCTTC.

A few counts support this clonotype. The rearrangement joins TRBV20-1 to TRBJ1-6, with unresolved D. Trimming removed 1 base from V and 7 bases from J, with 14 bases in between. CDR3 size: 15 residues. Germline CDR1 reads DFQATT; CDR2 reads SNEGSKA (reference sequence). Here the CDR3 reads CSARVMGPANSPLHF. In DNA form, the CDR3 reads TGCAGTGCTAGAGTAATGGGCCCTGCGAATTCACCCCTCCACTTT.

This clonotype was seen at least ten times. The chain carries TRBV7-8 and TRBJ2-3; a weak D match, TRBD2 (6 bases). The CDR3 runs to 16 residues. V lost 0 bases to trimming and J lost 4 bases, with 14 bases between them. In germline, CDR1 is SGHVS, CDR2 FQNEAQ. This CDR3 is CASSLAGLTFPDTQYF. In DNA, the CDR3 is TGTGCCAGCAGCTTAGCGGGACTTACGTTCCCAGATACGCAGTATTTT.